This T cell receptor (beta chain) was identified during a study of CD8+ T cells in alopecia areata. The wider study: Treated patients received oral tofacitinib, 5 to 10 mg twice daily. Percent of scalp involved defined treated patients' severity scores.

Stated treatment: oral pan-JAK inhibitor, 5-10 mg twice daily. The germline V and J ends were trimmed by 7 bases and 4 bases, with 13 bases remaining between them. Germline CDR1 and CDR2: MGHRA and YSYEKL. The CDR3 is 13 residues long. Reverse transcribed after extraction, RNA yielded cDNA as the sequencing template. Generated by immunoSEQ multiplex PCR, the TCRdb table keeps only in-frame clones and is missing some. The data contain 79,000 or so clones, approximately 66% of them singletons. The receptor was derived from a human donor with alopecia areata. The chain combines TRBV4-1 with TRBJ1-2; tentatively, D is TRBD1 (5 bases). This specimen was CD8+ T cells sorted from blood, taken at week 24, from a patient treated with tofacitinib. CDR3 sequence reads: CASTNGGTYGYTF. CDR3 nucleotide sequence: TGCGCCAGCACTAACGGAGGGACCTATGGCTACACCTTC.